This T cell receptor (beta chain) was obtained from a study of siplizumab effects on memory and regulatory T cells. Regarding the study as a whole: Siplizumab, the agent tested, significantly reduced alloreactive sequences traceable to unstimulated CD4+ memory cells. There appeared to be greater diversity in naive T cells than in memory cells, and naive T cells seemed major contributors to the alloresponse.

Germline values: CDR1 SGHTA, CDR2 FQGNSA. The CDR3 extends over 15 amino acids. Trimming stripped 5 bases from V and 3 bases from J, with 16 bases between. Assay used: immunoSEQ multiplex PCR; TCRdb lists only in-frame clones, some missing. This table has some 120,000 clones, 90% to 95% appearing once. As concerns this clone: The antigen is unknown.

The chain has TRBV7-2 and TRBJ2-5; D possibly corresponds to TRBD2 (5 bases). This TCR was recovered from a human donor in good health. Sequenced material: non-Treg CD4+ T cells sorted from blood. In nucleotides, the CDR3 is TGTGCCAGCAGCCCTCAGCCCGGGGTCGAAGAGACCCAGTACTTC. This sequence encodes CASSPQPGVEETQYF.